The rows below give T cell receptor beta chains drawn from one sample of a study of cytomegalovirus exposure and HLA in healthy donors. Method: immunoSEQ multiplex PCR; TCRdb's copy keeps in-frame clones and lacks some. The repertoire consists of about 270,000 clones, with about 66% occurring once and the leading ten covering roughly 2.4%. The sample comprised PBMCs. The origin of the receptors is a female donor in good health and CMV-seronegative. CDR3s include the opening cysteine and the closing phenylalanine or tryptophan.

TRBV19,CASSTFSGYLDEQYF
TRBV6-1,CASTLGGFKDTQYF
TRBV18,CASSPGQGRVGELFF
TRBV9,CASSVALAGVHEQFF
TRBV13,CASSSGDTGELFF
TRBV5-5,CASSLRSSYEQYF
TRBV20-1,CSALEGEQYF
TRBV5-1,CASGHQTGGESPLHF
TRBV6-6,CASRGGTYPDTQYF
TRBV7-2,CASSFGEYTEAFF
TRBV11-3,CASSPRTSGLNEQFF
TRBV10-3,CAISPWGGFSDNSPLHF